A selection of T cell receptor beta chains follows, all from one sample in a study of blood T cell repertoires in COVID-19. Method: immunoSEQ multiplex PCR; TCRdb's copy keeps in-frame clones and lacks some. Of around 85,000 clones in the sample, nearly 90% were seen once. The sequenced sample consisted of peripheral blood. These receptors originate from a woman of 80 years or more with active or convalescent COVID-19. Both conserved end residues are part of each CDR3. A D gene is named only where the DNA matches it firmly. Clone size, where shown, is once, few, many, or a class for clones that have expanded.

cdr3_length: 14; j_call: TRBJ2-2; v_call: TRBV7-7; d_call: TRBD1; clone_size: -; cdr3_nt: TGTGCCAGCAGAGGGACAGCGAACACCGGGGAGCTGTTTTTT; cdr3_aa: CASRGTANTGELFF
cdr3_length: 16; j_call: TRBJ1-4; v_call: TRBV12-5; d_call: TRBD1; clone_size: -; cdr3_nt: TGTGCTAGTGGTTCAAAGAAGGGGGCAGGTAATGAAAAACTGTTTTTT; cdr3_aa: CASGSKKGAGNEKLFF
cdr3_length: 16; j_call: TRBJ2-5; v_call: TRBV30; d_call: -; clone_size: -; cdr3_nt: TGTGCCTGGAGTGTACTACGTGGGGCCTCCCTAGAGACCCAGTACTTC; cdr3_aa: CAWSVLRGASLETQYF
cdr3_length: 14; j_call: TRBJ2-7; v_call: TRBV7-2; d_call: -; clone_size: -; cdr3_nt: TGTGCCAGCAGGTCCACAGGGGGGAGGGGCGAGCAGTACTTC; cdr3_aa: CASRSTGGRGEQYF
cdr3_length: 14; j_call: TRBJ1-1; v_call: TRBV6-5; d_call: -; clone_size: few; cdr3_nt: TGTGCCAGCAGCAGGGAGGGCAGGGGCACTGAAGCTTTCTTT; cdr3_aa: CASSREGRGTEAFF
cdr3_length: 15; j_call: TRBJ2-2; v_call: TRBV2; d_call: -; clone_size: -; cdr3_nt: TGTGCCAGCAGTGAATTAGCGGTTAACACCGGGGAGCTGTTTTTT; cdr3_aa: CASSELAVNTGELFF
cdr3_length: 18; j_call: TRBJ2-5; v_call: TRBV11-3; d_call: TRBD1; clone_size: -; cdr3_nt: TGTGCCAGCAGCTTACGCGGCGCGGGACAGGGGGCAAGAGAGACCCAGTACTTC; cdr3_aa: CASSLRGAGQGARETQYF
cdr3_length: 15; j_call: TRBJ2-7; v_call: TRBV27; d_call: -; clone_size: -; cdr3_nt: TGTGCCAGCAGTTTTCTCTCCGGGACACCGGGGCAGCAGTACTTC; cdr3_aa: CASSFLSGTPGQQYF
cdr3_length: 16; j_call: TRBJ2-1; v_call: TRBV7-2; d_call: -; clone_size: few; cdr3_nt: TGTGCCAGCAGCCCGTACTTGCGGGTCTCCTACAATGAGCAGTTCTTC; cdr3_aa: CASSPYLRVSYNEQFF
cdr3_length: 15; j_call: TRBJ1-4; v_call: TRBV9; d_call: TRBD1; clone_size: -; cdr3_nt: TGTGCCAGCAGCGCTGGACAGGAGCTTGATGAAAAACTGTTTTTT; cdr3_aa: CASSAGQELDEKLFF
cdr3_length: 17; j_call: TRBJ2-2; v_call: TRBV4-3; d_call: TRBD2; clone_size: -; cdr3_nt: TGCGCCAGCAGCCAAGAGGTGACTAGCGGGTACACCGGGGAGCTGTTTTTT; cdr3_aa: CASSQEVTSGYTGELFF
cdr3_length: 15; j_call: TRBJ1-5; v_call: TRBV5-1; d_call: -; clone_size: -; cdr3_nt: TGCGCCAGCAGCCAAGGGACTGATAGCAATCAGCCCCAGCATTTT; cdr3_aa: CASSQGTDSNQPQHF
cdr3_length: 14; j_call: TRBJ1-2; v_call: TRBV29-1; d_call: -; clone_size: -; cdr3_nt: TGCAGCGTTCTGGCGGGCCGAACTGACTATGGCTACACCTTC; cdr3_aa: CSVLAGRTDYGYTF
cdr3_length: 16; j_call: TRBJ1-4; v_call: TRBV5-4; d_call: -; clone_size: -; cdr3_nt: TGTGCCAGCAGCTTGGGCAAGGACTTGGCTAATGAAAAACTGTTTTTT; cdr3_aa: CASSLGKDLANEKLFF
cdr3_length: 13; j_call: TRBJ2-3; v_call: TRBV7-2; d_call: -; clone_size: -; cdr3_nt: TGTGCCAGCAGCTGGGGCCCCAAGGATACGCAGTATTTT; cdr3_aa: CASSWGPKDTQYF
cdr3_length: 14; j_call: TRBJ2-2; v_call: TRBV5-4; d_call: -; clone_size: -; cdr3_nt: TGTGCCAGCAGCTCACGAACAGGCACCGGGGAGCTGTTTTTT; cdr3_aa: CASSSRTGTGELFF
cdr3_length: 14; j_call: TRBJ1-4; v_call: TRBV3-1/TRBV3-2; d_call: TRBD1; clone_size: once; cdr3_nt: TGTGCCAGCAGCCTAAGACAGGGGGGTGAAAAACTGTTTTTT; cdr3_aa: CASSLRQGGEKLFF
cdr3_length: 14; j_call: TRBJ1-1; v_call: TRBV5-5; d_call: -; clone_size: -; cdr3_nt: TGTGCCAGCAGCTTAAGTCGGGATAACACTGAAGCTTTCTTT; cdr3_aa: CASSLSRDNTEAFF
cdr3_length: 13; j_call: TRBJ1-2; v_call: TRBV12-3/TRBV12-4; d_call: -; clone_size: -; cdr3_nt: TGTGCCAGCAGGAAACAGGGTAACTATGGCTACACCTTC; cdr3_aa: CASRKQGNYGYTF
cdr3_length: 13; j_call: TRBJ2-5; v_call: TRBV24-1; d_call: TRBD1; clone_size: -; cdr3_nt: TGTGCCACAGGGACAGATTATCAAGAGACCCAGTACTTC; cdr3_aa: CATGTDYQETQYF
cdr3_length: 16; j_call: TRBJ1-1; v_call: TRBV29-1; d_call: TRBD1; clone_size: -; cdr3_nt: TGCAGCGTTGACCTGGGGACAGGGGGTATGAACACTGAAGCTTTCTTT; cdr3_aa: CSVDLGTGGMNTEAFF
cdr3_length: 20; j_call: TRBJ1-1; v_call: TRBV11-2; d_call: -; clone_size: -; cdr3_nt: TGTGCCAGCAGCTTAGATCCCCGGACAGAAAAGGGTTTTTCGAACACTGAAGCTTTCTTT; cdr3_aa: CASSLDPRTEKGFSNTEAFF
cdr3_length: 16; j_call: TRBJ2-1; v_call: TRBV5-1; d_call: TRBD1; clone_size: few; cdr3_nt: TGCGCCAGCAGCTTGGCCGGGACAGGGTACAACAATGAGCAGTTCTTC; cdr3_aa: CASSLAGTGYNNEQFF
cdr3_length: 14; j_call: TRBJ2-7; v_call: TRBV7-2; d_call: TRBD2; clone_size: once; cdr3_nt: TGTGCCAGCAGCTCCAGGACTAGCTCGGTCGAGCAGTACTTC; cdr3_aa: CASSSRTSSVEQYF
cdr3_length: 16; j_call: TRBJ2-5; v_call: TRBV7-2; d_call: TRBD2; clone_size: -; cdr3_nt: TGTGCCAGCAGCTTAGGCGGGAGTGGCGGGATGGAGACCCAGTACTTC; cdr3_aa: CASSLGGSGGMETQYF
cdr3_length: 11; j_call: TRBJ1-2; v_call: TRBV6-5; d_call: -; clone_size: -; cdr3_nt: TGCATCTCAGGACAGAACTATGGCTACACCTTC; cdr3_aa: CISGQNYGYTF
cdr3_length: 16; j_call: TRBJ2-3; v_call: TRBV19; d_call: TRBD2; clone_size: -; cdr3_nt: TGTGCCAGTAGTCCTCTAGCGGGTGCTAGCACAGATACGCAGTATTTT; cdr3_aa: CASSPLAGASTDTQYF
cdr3_length: 14; j_call: TRBJ2-7; v_call: TRBV6-6; d_call: -; clone_size: -; cdr3_nt: TGTGCCAGCCGAGACGCCACTAGCTCCTACGAGCAGTACTTC; cdr3_aa: CASRDATSSYEQYF
cdr3_length: 14; j_call: TRBJ1-1; v_call: TRBV6-2/TRBV6-3; d_call: -; clone_size: few; cdr3_nt: TGTGCCAGCAGTTACTCGTTGGCGAACACTGAAGCTTTCTTT; cdr3_aa: CASSYSLANTEAFF
cdr3_length: 14; j_call: TRBJ2-4; v_call: TRBV28; d_call: -; clone_size: -; cdr3_nt: TGTGCCAGCAGTTTGTCGACAGCACAAAACATTCAGTACTTC; cdr3_aa: CASSLSTAQNIQYF
cdr3_length: 14; j_call: TRBJ1-6; v_call: TRBV27; d_call: -; clone_size: -; cdr3_nt: TGTGCCAGCAGTTTTCGACAGGTTAATTCACCCCTCCACTTT; cdr3_aa: CASSFRQVNSPLHF
cdr3_length: 14; j_call: TRBJ2-1; v_call: TRBV10-2; d_call: -; clone_size: -; cdr3_nt: TGCGCCAGCATGCGTCCGGGTAGCGTGGGTGAGCAGTTCTTC; cdr3_aa: CASMRPGSVGEQFF
cdr3_length: 15; j_call: TRBJ1-2; v_call: TRBV19; d_call: -; clone_size: once; cdr3_nt: TGTGCCAGTACGCGGCGGTTGGAGAGCATAAAGGGCTACACCTTC; cdr3_aa: CASTRRLESIKGYTF
cdr3_length: 11; j_call: TRBJ2-3; v_call: TRBV6-5; d_call: -; clone_size: -; cdr3_nt: TGTGCCAGCAGGGTAGCAGATACGCAGTATTTT; cdr3_aa: CASRVADTQYF
cdr3_length: 17; j_call: TRBJ2-1; v_call: TRBV7-2; d_call: -; clone_size: once; cdr3_nt: TGTGCCAGCAGCTTATGGGCGGGGCTAGCGCTGGCCAATGAGCAGTTCTTC; cdr3_aa: CASSLWAGLALANEQFF
cdr3_length: 15; j_call: TRBJ1-1; v_call: TRBV28; d_call: -; clone_size: -; cdr3_nt: TGTGCCAGCAGTCCTGAGACCGGGATGAACACTGAAGCTTTCTTT; cdr3_aa: CASSPETGMNTEAFF
cdr3_length: 12; j_call: TRBJ1-5; v_call: TRBV6-2/TRBV6-3; d_call: -; clone_size: medium-sized; cdr3_nt: TGTGCCAGCAGTTACGGGAGCACAGGGTTACATTTT; cdr3_aa: CASSYGSTGLHF
cdr3_length: 14; j_call: TRBJ1-1; v_call: TRBV9; d_call: TRBD1; clone_size: once; cdr3_nt: TGTGCCAGCAGCGTCCTAAGGACAGGGGGTGAAGCTTTCTTT; cdr3_aa: CASSVLRTGGEAFF
cdr3_length: 14; j_call: TRBJ1-6; v_call: TRBV7-9; d_call: -; clone_size: -; cdr3_nt: TGTGCCAGCAGCTTGGGGCCAGATAATTCACCCCTCCACTTT; cdr3_aa: CASSLGPDNSPLHF
cdr3_length: 14; j_call: TRBJ1-1; v_call: TRBV27; d_call: -; clone_size: -; cdr3_nt: TGTGCCAGCAGGTTACAGGGTATGAGGTCTGAAGCTTTCTTT; cdr3_aa: CASRLQGMRSEAFF
cdr3_length: 15; j_call: TRBJ2-5; v_call: TRBV5-1; d_call: TRBD2; clone_size: -; cdr3_nt: TGCGCCAGCAGAGATCTAGCGGGACCCCAAGAGACCCAGTACTTC; cdr3_aa: CASRDLAGPQETQYF
cdr3_length: 14; j_call: TRBJ1-1; v_call: TRBV5-1; d_call: -; clone_size: -; cdr3_nt: TGCGCCAGCAGCTTGGCCGCGGGCAACACTGAAGCTTTCTTT; cdr3_aa: CASSLAAGNTEAFF
cdr3_length: 13; j_call: TRBJ1-5; v_call: TRBV29-1; d_call: -; clone_size: -; cdr3_nt: TGCAGCGTTGTTCTGAGCGGGGGTCAGCCCCAGCATTTT; cdr3_aa: CSVVLSGGQPQHF
cdr3_length: 15; j_call: TRBJ1-2; v_call: TRBV12-5; d_call: -; clone_size: -; cdr3_nt: TGTGCTAGTGGTTTGGTAGGGCGGGGCGGGTATGGCTACACCTTC; cdr3_aa: CASGLVGRGGYGYTF
cdr3_length: 14; j_call: TRBJ2-2; v_call: TRBV19; d_call: TRBD1; clone_size: -; cdr3_nt: TGTGCCAGTAGTAGGACAGGGGTCACCGGGGAGCTGTTTTTT; cdr3_aa: CASSRTGVTGELFF
cdr3_length: 15; j_call: TRBJ2-7; v_call: TRBV28; d_call: TRBD1; clone_size: -; cdr3_nt: TGTGCCAGCGGTCTTGGGACAGGGGGTTGGTACGAGCAGTACTTC; cdr3_aa: CASGLGTGGWYEQYF
cdr3_length: 15; j_call: TRBJ2-5; v_call: TRBV5-4; d_call: -; clone_size: once; cdr3_nt: TGTGCCAGCAGCCCCGGGGTGGGGGGAGGCGAGACCCAGTACTTC; cdr3_aa: CASSPGVGGGETQYF
cdr3_length: 15; j_call: TRBJ2-7; v_call: TRBV14; d_call: -; clone_size: -; cdr3_nt: TGTGCCAGCAGCCAAGAATCGGTCTGGGGGGTCGAGCAGTACTTC; cdr3_aa: CASSQESVWGVEQYF
cdr3_length: 16; j_call: TRBJ2-3; v_call: TRBV5-1; d_call: TRBD1; clone_size: once; cdr3_nt: TGCGCCAGCAGCTTGTGGGGACAGGGTAGCACAGATACGCAGTATTTT; cdr3_aa: CASSLWGQGSTDTQYF
cdr3_length: 13; j_call: TRBJ1-2; v_call: TRBV28; d_call: -; clone_size: -; cdr3_nt: TGTGCCAGCAGTTTACCGCCCAGCTATGGCTACACCTTC; cdr3_aa: CASSLPPSYGYTF
cdr3_length: 18; j_call: TRBJ2-2; v_call: TRBV27; d_call: TRBD1; clone_size: once; cdr3_nt: TGTGCCAGCAGTTTACAGGGCGGGACAGGGGTTCGGACCGGGGAGCTGTTTTTT; cdr3_aa: CASSLQGGTGVRTGELFF
cdr3_length: 15; j_call: TRBJ1-5; v_call: TRBV4-2; d_call: -; clone_size: few; cdr3_nt: TGTGCCAGCAGCCAAGAGGACAGTCAGAATCAGCCCCAGCATTTT; cdr3_aa: CASSQEDSQNQPQHF
cdr3_length: 12; j_call: TRBJ1-2; v_call: TRBV28; d_call: -; clone_size: -; cdr3_nt: TGTGCCAGCCGGGAGGGCGTCTATGGCTACACCTTC; cdr3_aa: CASREGVYGYTF